The clone carrying this T cell receptor beta chain was observed a single time. This specimen comes from a study of shared T cell receptors in the human thymus. The data were produced by immunoSEQ multiplex PCR, yet TCRdb's version contains in-frame clones alone and is incomplete. This sample has hundreds of thousands of clones, with roughly 86% found just once. Germline V gene lookup returns CDR1 MNHEY and CDR2 SMNVEV (reference sequence). CDR3 size: 14 residues. V was clipped by 5 bases and J by 3 bases; unmatched bases: 6. The same specimen was also included in a second study, on human thymus T cells.

The sequence came from a boy under two years old with a congenital heart defect. The sample comprised thymocytes. V usage is TRBV27 and J usage is TRBJ2-5; the match to TRBD2 covers 7 bases. The CDR3 DNA reads as TGTGCCAGCAGTCCGGGACTAAAGAAAGAGACCCAGTACTTC. It translates to CASSPGLKKETQYF.